This paragraph reports one TCR beta chain. Its cognate antigen is unknown. The sample comes from a study of T cells in Graves' hyperthyroidism and ophthalmopathy. Amplified regions were TCR beta CDR3 sequences from RNA transcripts. Primed by the HTBI set, a first-round RT-PCR was run on the TCR CDR3. TCRdb independently ran MiXCR on the multiplex PCR reads; one entry per CDR3 protein. The profile shows about 510,000 distinct CDR3 sequences, 12% to 15% of them singletons. Researchers defined stable Graves' hyperthyroidism as no ophthalmopathy progression within 18 months. Study-level points and caveats: The model predicted ophthalmopathy a median approximately 6 months before onset.

The CDR3 consists of 14 residues. V was pared by 6 bases and J by 6 bases, with 15 bases between. Germline V CDR1 and CDR2: MDHEN, SYDVKM. The sample comprised blood. The chain carries TRBV28 and TRBJ1-5, with D maybe TRBD1 (6 bases). The receptor's source is a woman aged 40 to 50 with Graves' hyperthyroidism. CDR3 protein: CASRSGVTTQPQHF. In nucleotides, the CDR3 is TGTGCCAGCAGGTCAGGGGTTACGACTCAGCCCCAGCATTTT.